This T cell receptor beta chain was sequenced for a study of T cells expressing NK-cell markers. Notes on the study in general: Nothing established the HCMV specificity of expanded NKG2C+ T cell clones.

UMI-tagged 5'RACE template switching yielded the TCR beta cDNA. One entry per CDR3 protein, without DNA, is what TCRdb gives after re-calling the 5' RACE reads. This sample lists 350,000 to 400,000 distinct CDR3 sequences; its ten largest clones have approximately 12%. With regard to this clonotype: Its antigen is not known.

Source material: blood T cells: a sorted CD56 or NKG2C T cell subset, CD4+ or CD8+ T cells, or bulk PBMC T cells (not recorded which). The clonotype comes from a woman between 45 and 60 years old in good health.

The CDR3 reads CASSSTGDRRGYTF. The gene calls are TRBV5-1 and TRBJ1-2; TCRdb gives TRBD1 as the D gene, but with no DNA this cannot be confirmed. Germline-derived CDR1 and CDR2 are SGHRS and YFSETQ. There are 14 residues in the CDR3.